Below, one TCR beta chain is given with its context. Its target antigen remains unknown. Base qualities are not at hand, and no much larger clone is one base apart. This sample was taken from a study of blood T cells in healthy people across ages (dated by TCRdb to the mid-2010s). General notes on the study: In model experiments, template switching captured roughly one uniquely barcoded TCR beta cDNA molecule for every two T cells. The study measured age-related changes in TCR beta repertoire diversity using deep sequencing normalized with unique cDNA molecular identifiers. Four age groups were formed from the donors: young (average approximately 15 years), middle-aged (approximately 39), aged (around 68) and long-lived (around 80). To avoid experimental bias, donors of different ages were distributed randomly across sequencing lanes. For two donors (one aged 18 to 29 and one aged 80 or older), the study analyzed two additional independent replicas of 1 million unique cDNA reads from the same blood draw. On the study overall, not on this receptor specifically: Observed TCR beta diversity per million T cells fell roughly linearly with age, and a significant reduction was already apparent by age around 40. Total diversity estimates from one million sequenced T cells were considered lower bounds and underestimates. Observed TCR beta diversity correlated strongly with the percentage of naive T cells measured by flow cytometry. Compared with the aged group, the long-lived group had more naive CD4+ T cells, fewer expanded clones and increased TCR diversity, suggesting age selection. Conclusive comparison of naive and antigen-experienced compartments was prevented by the profiling of bulk unsorted PBMCs. Because the CMV infection status of the donors was unknown, age-related changes in expanded clonotypes may potentially have been confounded.

The donors were roughly 40 Caucasian individuals from Russia, aged roughly 6 to 95 years, who were systemically healthy. Each donor gave around 9.9 milliliters of peripheral blood, collected into EDTA-treated Vacutainer tubes. Ficoll-Paque density-gradient centrifugation was used to isolate PBMCs, with at least 6 million obtained per sample. Total RNA, at least 6 micrograms per sample, was extracted from PBMCs with Trizol reagent. For every donor, flow cytometry on a PBMC aliquot measured the percentage of naive CD45RAhigh/CD27high T cells. The germline V gene yields SGHAT for CDR1 and FQNNGV for CDR2. Trimming removed 5 bases from V and 6 bases from J; the gene matches leave 18 bases unexplained. The CDR3 spans 18 residues, from the cysteine through the phenylalanine. This entry keeps only the CDR3 DNA: 54 bases, framed from base 1. To prepare the library, 5' RACE was applied. The sequencer was an Illumina HiSeq 2500. The second PCR ran for about 6 to 11 cycles and used a J-beta primer mix along with a sample-barcoded 5' primer. Each TCR beta cDNA molecule received a unique molecular identifier from a template-switch 5' adaptor carrying 12 random nucleotides. Each sample yielded at least 2.5 million CDR3-containing paired-end reads. First-strand cDNA was synthesized from all RNA with the Mint cDNA synthesis kit, primed by a TRBC-specific oligonucleotide. Following uracil-DNA glycosylase treatment, all cDNA underwent a first 18-cycle PCR with the universal primers M1SS and BC2_uni_R. The paper's processing steps were these. Each sample was normalized by randomly selecting 1 million high-quality reads, each carrying a distinct molecular identifier. Instead of being binned into consensus sequences, reads with shared molecular identifiers were discarded. MiTCR, with a Q25 quality threshold and the strictest error-elimination algorithm, was used for CDR3 identification, clonotype clustering and error correction. Lower-bound total TCR beta diversity was estimated with a nonparametric unseen species model using Euler transformation. Through fastp at Q25 and MiXCR, TCRdb rebuilt clones from the public reads, retaining in-frame beta chains. Each CDR3 protein appears once, grouped with its most common genes and DNA. None of the V and J calls come from the authors' own analysis; TCRdb made them. Here the sample has 1.5 million or so distinct CDR3 sequences; roughly 40% occur a single time. The ten largest make up 7.9% of the sample.

The chain employs TRBV11-2 and TRBJ1-1, and 10 junction bases match TRBD1. This sequence was found in a woman aged 18-35 years in good health. Source material: blood. The sequenced DNA is TGTGCCAGCAGCCATCCGGGACAGGGGAGTCTTGGGGCCCCTGAAGCTTTCTTT. It specifies CASSHPGQGSLGAPEAFF.